The entry below gives a single T cell receptor (beta chain) sequence along with its context. The data derive from a study of OX40 agonist ivuxolimab in advanced cancers. Assay used: immunoSEQ multiplex PCR; TCRdb lists only in-frame clones, some missing. The profile shows 42,000 or so clones, over 75% of them singletons. Germline-derived CDR1 and CDR2 are GTSNPN and SVGIG (reference sequence). V gave up 8 bases and J gave up 0 bases; unmatched junction bases: 3. The length of the CDR3 is 13 residues. This TCR was recovered from an adult with an advanced solid tumor such as melanoma, head and neck, liver or kidney cancer. This sequence joins TRBV30 and TRBJ2-2; 7 positions agree with TRBD1. The input for sequencing was CD4+ or CD8+ T cells sorted from blood, taken in a trial of the OX40 agonist ivuxolimab. The CDR3 region has the DNA TGTGCCACAGGACAGGCGAACACCGGGGAGCTGTTTTTT. Translation gives CATGQANTGELFF.